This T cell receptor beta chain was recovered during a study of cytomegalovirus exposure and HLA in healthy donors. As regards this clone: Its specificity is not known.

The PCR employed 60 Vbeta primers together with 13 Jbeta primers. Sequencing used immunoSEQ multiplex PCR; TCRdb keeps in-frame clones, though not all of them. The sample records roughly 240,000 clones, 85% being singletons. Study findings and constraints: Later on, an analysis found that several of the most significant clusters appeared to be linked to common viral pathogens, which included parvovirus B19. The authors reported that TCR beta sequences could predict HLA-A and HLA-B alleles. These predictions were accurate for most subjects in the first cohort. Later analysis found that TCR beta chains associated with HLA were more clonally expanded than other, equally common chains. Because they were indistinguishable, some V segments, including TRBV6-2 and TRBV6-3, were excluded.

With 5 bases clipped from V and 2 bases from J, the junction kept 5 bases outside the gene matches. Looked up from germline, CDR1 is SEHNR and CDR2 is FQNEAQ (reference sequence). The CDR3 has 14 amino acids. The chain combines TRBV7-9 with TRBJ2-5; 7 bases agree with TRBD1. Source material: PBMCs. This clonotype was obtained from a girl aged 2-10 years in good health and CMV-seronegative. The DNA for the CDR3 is TGTGCCAGCAGCCTCCGGGACAGTCAAGAGACCCAGTACTTC. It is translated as CASSLRDSQETQYF.